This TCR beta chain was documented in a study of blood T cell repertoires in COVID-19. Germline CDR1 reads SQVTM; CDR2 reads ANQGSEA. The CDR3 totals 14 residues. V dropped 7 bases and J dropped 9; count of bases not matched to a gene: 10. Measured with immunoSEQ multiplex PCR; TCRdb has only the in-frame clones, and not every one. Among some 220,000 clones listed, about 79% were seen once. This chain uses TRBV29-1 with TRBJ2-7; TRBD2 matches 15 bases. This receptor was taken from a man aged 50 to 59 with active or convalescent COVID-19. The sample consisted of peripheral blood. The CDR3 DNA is TGCAGCGCCAGGACTAGCGGGAGGGCCGGGCGGCAGTACTTC. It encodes CSARTSGRAGRQYF.